These 31 T cell receptor beta chains were sequenced from one sample in a study of blood T cells in healthy people across ages. Primers used in a second PCR of about 7 to 12 cycles were a sample-barcoded 5' primer and a J-beta primer mix. TCRdb reprocessed the 5' RACE reads via MiXCR and lists one record per CDR3 protein. This sample has 1.2 million to 1.5 million distinct CDR3 sequences, with roughly 59% found just once. The sequenced sample consisted of blood. The receptors here all came from a man between 18 and 29 years old in good health.

This clonotype was detected a few times. This chain connects TRBV6-1 to TRBJ2-7, with TRBD1 identical over 9 bases. Germline V lookup: CDR1 MNHNS, CDR2 SASEGT. The junction had 6 bases not matched to a gene; V was cut back by 5 bases and J by 4 bases. The CDR3 extends over 14 amino acids. The CDR3 region has the DNA TGTGCCAGCAGTACCCGGGACAGGGATTACGAGCAGTACTTC. It is translated as CASSTRDRDYEQYF.

This chain uses TRBV7-9 with TRBJ2-7, with D tentatively TRBD1 or TRBD2 (6 bases each). The CDR3 spans 14 residues. Germline CDR1 SEHNR, CDR2 FQNEAQ (reference sequence). Trimming took off 6 bases at V and 0 bases at J, with 12 bases between the two ends. The CDR3 loop is CASSAGHLSYEQYF. CDR3 nucleotides: TGTGCCAGCAGTGCGGGACACCTCTCCTACGAGCAGTACTTC.

The chain joins TRBV7-2 to TRBJ2-1, with a possible D match to TRBD1 (6 bases). V was clipped by 3 bases and J by 9 bases, with 15 bases between them. CDR1 SGHTA and CDR2 FQGNSA come from the germline V gene. This CDR3 region has 14 residues. The CDR3 region is CASSFERDNAEQFF. Here the CDR3 DNA reads TGTGCCAGCAGCTTCGAGAGGGACAATGCTGAGCAGTTCTTC.

Details on this clonotype: A junction boundary mismatches the germline segment, possibly from a read error. The chain is built from TRBV4-1 and TRBJ2-7; possibly TRBD1 for D (6 bases). The CDR3 length is 14 residues. Per the germline V gene, CDR1 is MGHRA and CDR2 is YSYEKL. The CDR3 DNA follows: TGCGCCAGCAGCCACGACAGGTCCTCCGACGAGCAGTACTTC. It encodes CASSHDRSSDEQYF.

This clonotype was observed a few times. The junction does not match germline at one end; this may be a read error. V gene TRBV12-3 or TRBV12-4 combines with J gene TRBJ2-7, with 7 bases fitting TRBD1. The CDR3 spans 13 residues. The chain's CDR3 is CASSLITGDDQYF. DNA of the CDR3: TGTGCCAGCAGTCTGATAACAGGGGACGACCAGTACTTC.

The chain joins TRBV29-1 to TRBJ1-1; D ambiguous. V lost 4 bases and J lost 0, with 9 bases in between. Looked up from germline, CDR1 is SQVTM and CDR2 is ANQGSEA. This CDR3 is 13 amino acids long. CDR3 residues: CSVVRLMNTEAFF. The CDR3 region has the DNA TGCAGCGTTGTCCGGCTCATGAACACTGAAGCTTTCTTT.

This chain uses TRBV7-9 with TRBJ2-1; 8 bases are a match to TRBD2. The CDR3 has 18 residues. From germline, CDR1 is SEHNR and CDR2 FQNEAQ (reference sequence). After removal of 3 bases from V and 0 bases from J, the junction contained 10 bases not matched to a gene. The CDR3 spells CASSFPRKLAVSYNEQFF. The CDR3 DNA is TGTGCCAGCAGCTTTCCCCGTAAACTAGCGGTCTCCTACAATGAGCAGTTCTTC. The whole variable domain, remainder taken from reference TRBV7-9 and TRBJ2-1, is DTGVSQNPRHKITKRGQNVTFRCDPISEHNRLYWYRQTLGQGPEFLTYFQNEAQLEKSRLLSDRFSAERPKGSFSTLEIQRTEQGDSAMYLCASSFPRKLAVSYNEQFFGPGTRLTVL.

The V call is TRBV9, the J call TRBJ2-7; either TRBD1 or TRBD2 may supply D (5 bases each). The length of the CDR3 is 15 residues. Germline V gives CDR1 SGDLS, CDR2 YYNGEE. Trimming took off 0 bases at V and 0 bases at J, with 10 bases between the two ends. CDR3 coding DNA: TGTGCCAGCAGCGTAGGGGACGGAAGCTCCTACGAGCAGTACTTC. Amino acid sequence: CASSVGDGSSYEQYF.

The chain carries TRBV7-2 and TRBJ2-2; D call uncertain. Germline V gene data show CDR1 as SGHTA and CDR2 as FQGNSA. With 0 bases removed from V and 9 bases from J, the gap between germline ends came to 11 bases. The CDR3 is 14 residues long. The CDR3 nucleotides are TGTGCCAGCAGCTTAGCCGGAGCCCTAAGGGAGCTGTTTTTT. Its protein product is CASSLAGALRELFF.

The rearrangement joins TRBV27 to TRBJ2-1; 11 bases agree with TRBD2. Germline-derived CDR1 and CDR2 are MNHEY and SMNVEV (reference sequence). The CDR3 length is 17 residues. V lost 3 bases, J lost 4 bases, and 8 bases stayed unmatched. The chain's CDR3 is CASSFSPTSGIYNEQFF. The DNA for the CDR3 is TGTGCCAGCAGTTTTTCCCCGACTAGCGGGATATACAATGAGCAGTTCTTC.

In this sample, this clonotype turned up a few times. This chain uses TRBV25-1 with TRBJ1-6; unclear D gene. Germline V lookup: CDR1 MGHDK, CDR2 SYGVNS. CDR3 length: 14 amino acids. Trimming removed 4 bases from V and 7 bases from J, with 11 bases in between. DNA for the CDR3: TGTGCCAGCAGTGCCTTCCGGGTCAATTCACCCCTCCACTTT. It encodes CASSAFRVNSPLHF.

V and J are TRBV20-1 and TRBJ2-1; 7 nucleotides line up with TRBD2. V was pared by 3 bases and J by 6 bases, with 11 bases of the junction left unmatched. This CDR3 is 15 amino acids long. CDR1 is DFQATT and CDR2 is SNEGSKA in the germline V gene (reference sequence). This CDR3 reads CSASPGGRPANEQFF. CDR3 bases: TGCAGTGCTAGCCCGGGGGGACGCCCGGCCAATGAGCAGTTCTTC.

Comments on this clonotype: At one end, the junction sequence differs from germline, possibly due to a read error. This rearrangement joins TRBV11-2 to TRBJ2-1; D gene ambiguous. Germline V gives CDR1 SGHAT, CDR2 FQNNGV. The CDR3 consists of 12 residues. CDR3 DNA sequence: TGTGCCAGCAGCTTCGTAACTAATGGGCAGTTCTTC. Residues: CASSFVTNGQFF. The variable domain in full, completed from reference TRBV11-2 and TRBJ2-1, reads EAGVAQSPRYKIIEKRQSVAFWCNPISGHATLYWYQQILGQGPKLLIQFQNNGVVDDSQLPKDRFSAERLKGVDSTLKIQPAKLEDSAVYLCASSFVTNGQFFGPGTRLTVL.

The sample holds one count of this clonotype. V is TRBV27 and J is TRBJ1-1; weak D call: TRBD1 (6 bases). The CDR3 covers 13 residues. Germline assignment: CDR1 MNHEY and CDR2 SMNVEV (reference sequence). V lost 11 bases to trimming and J lost 1 base, with 14 bases between them. The CDR3 nucleotides read TGTGCCTGTTGGGGAGGGGGGAACACTGAAGCTTTCTTT. As protein: CACWGGGNTEAFF.

DNA of the CDR3: TGTGCCAGCAGCGTAGAGGAGAGTCTGGACACTGAAGCTTTCTTT. This codes for CASSVEESLDTEAFF. The V gene is TRBV9, the J gene TRBJ1-1; D is unclear. Trimming took 0 bases from V and 3 from J, leaving 12 bases between them. Germline lookup yields CDR1 SGDLS and CDR2 YYNGEE. The CDR3 has 15 residues.

This clonotype has a handful of counts. The CDR3 is CASRTGAPYEQYF. The DNA of the CDR3 is TGTGCCAGCAGGACTGGAGCCCCATACGAGCAGTACTTC. The genes are TRBV27 and TRBJ2-7; no definite D call. Per the germline V gene, CDR1 is MNHEY and CDR2 is SMNVEV (reference sequence). V lost 6 bases and J lost 4, with 13 bases in between. The CDR3 is 13 residues long.

This clonotype has only one observation. V usage is TRBV28 and J usage is TRBJ1-4, with unresolved D. This CDR3 is built from 15 residues. Trimming took 5 bases from V and 3 from J, leaving 13 bases between them. Germline-derived CDR1 and CDR2 are MDHEN and SYDVKM. In DNA form, the CDR3 reads TGTGCCAGCAGTCCAAGGGCCAGCCCTAATGAAAAACTGTTTTTT. It specifies CASSPRASPNEKLFF.

The V gene is TRBV21-1, the J gene TRBJ1-1; the table's D gene call, TRBD1, was not cross checked with the DNA. TRBV21-1 is given as a pseudogene. The CDR3 is 16 residues long. CDR3 loop: CASSKVRGSRNTEAFF. For the CDR3, the DNA is TGTGCCAGCAGCAAAGTGCGGGGCTCGAGGAACACTGAAGCTTTCTTT.

This clonotype has more than one count but fewer than ten. V gene TRBV18 combines with J gene TRBJ2-1; 9 bases are shared with TRBD2. The CDR3 runs to 15 residues. CDR1 and CDR2 from the germline V gene are KGHSH and LQKENI. With V trimmed by 2 bases and J by 6 bases, 5 bases remained unmatched. CDR3 coding DNA: TGTGCCAGCTCACCAGCGGGAGGGGTAGGCAATGAGCAGTTCTTC. It yields the protein CASSPAGGVGNEQFF.

This sequence joins TRBV29-1 and TRBJ1-2; TRBD1 agrees at 7 bases. The CDR3 runs to 12 residues. V was clipped by 7 bases and J by 3 bases; unmatched bases: 5. Germline values: CDR1 SQVTM, CDR2 ANQGSEA. As DNA, the CDR3 is TGCAGCGGCCAGGGGGAAGACTATGGCTACACCTTC. As protein: CSGQGEDYGYTF.

The chain recombines TRBV4-1 with TRBJ1-5, with 7 positions matching TRBD1. Germline CDR1 and CDR2: MGHRA and YSYEKL. V lost 1 base to trimming and J lost 6 bases; unmatched junction nucleotides: 6. This CDR3 has 15 amino acids. The CDR3 sequence: CASSQGAGGSQPQHF. CDR3 DNA: TGCGCCAGCAGCCAAGGGGCAGGGGGTAGTCAGCCCCAGCATTTT.

This chain connects TRBV3-1 to TRBJ2-1; D gene uncertain. Germline values: CDR1 LGHDT, CDR2 YNNKEL (reference sequence). The CDR3 sequence is 15 residues long. Trimming removed 0 bases at V and 2 bases at J, with 8 bases between. CDR3 region: CASSQDPNTYNEQFF. The CDR3 DNA follows: TGTGCCAGCAGCCAAGACCCTAACACCTACAATGAGCAGTTCTTC.

The J gene is TRBJ2-3, the V gene TRBV6-4; D remains unclear. CDR3 size: 15 residues. Per germline, CDR1 MRHNA and CDR2 SNTAGT. Trimming cost V 3 bases and J 2 bases, with 12 bases left between them. The CDR3 region has the DNA TGTGCCAGCAGTGAAGGCGCCGTCCCCACAGATACGCAGTATTTT. Its protein is CASSEGAVPTDTQYF.

V is TRBV5-4 and J is TRBJ1-5, with D possibly TRBD1 on 6 matching bases. This CDR3 has 13 residues. Germline V gene data show CDR1 as SGHNT and CDR2 as YYREEE (reference sequence). Trimming took 4 bases from V and 8 from J, leaving 13 bases between them. In DNA form, the CDR3 reads TGTGCCAGCAGCCCGGGACATCCAGAGCCCCAGCATTTT. Translation: CASSPGHPEPQHF.

The rearrangement links TRBV20-1 to TRBJ1-2, with D perhaps matching TRBD1 (5 bases). The V gene lost 5 bases and the J gene lost 8 bases, with 21 bases spanning the gap. This CDR3 is 14 amino acids long. Germline CDR1 reads DFQATT; CDR2 reads SNEGSKA (reference sequence). For the CDR3, the DNA is TGCAGTGCTTCGCAACAGACAGCCTTGGTCGGCTACACCTTC. Translating gives CSASQQTALVGYTF.

This rearrangement joins TRBV5-6 to TRBJ1-5; weak D call: TRBD1 (5 bases). Trimming took 1 base from V and 5 from J, leaving 16 bases between them. Germline V lookup: CDR1 SGHDT, CDR2 YYEEEE. The CDR3 runs 16 residues. The CDR3 DNA sequence: TGTGCCAGCAGCTTGCGTCCGATTAGGGGAGATCAGCCCCAGCATTTT. This translates into CASSLRPIRGDQPQHF.

V gene TRBV7-8 combines with J gene TRBJ2-5, with 7 bases fitting TRBD1. The CDR3 loop spans 14 amino acids. Trimming took 5 bases from V and 1 from J; bases not matched to a gene: 4. Germline CDR1 SGHVS, CDR2 FQNEAQ. The CDR3 loop reads CASSRGQLQETQYF. The DNA of the CDR3 is TGTGCCAGCAGCCGGGGACAGCTCCAAGAGACCCAGTACTTC. Combining the CDR3 with reference TRBV7-8 and TRBJ2-5 gives the whole variable domain GAGVSQSPRYKVAKRGQDVALRCDPISGHVSLFWYQQALGQGPEFLTYFQNEAQLDKSGLPSDRFFAERPEGSVSTLKIQRTQQEDSAVYLCASSRGQLQETQYFGPGTRLLVL.

Only a few counts were recorded for this clonotype. The chain couples TRBV7-2 to TRBJ2-7, with 12 positions matching TRBD1. This CDR3 has 15 residues. V lost 4 bases and J lost 4; bases outside the gene matches: 5. Germline V gene data show CDR1 as SGHTA and CDR2 as FQGNSA. CDR3 sequence (DNA): TGTGCCAGCAGCTCCTCGGGACAGGGGGCTTACGAGCAGTACTTC. It encodes CASSSSGQGAYEQYF.

The V gene is TRBV12-3 or TRBV12-4, the J gene TRBJ1-2, with D perhaps TRBD1 (6 bases). Trimming took 6 bases from V and 5 from J, leaving 13 bases between them. This CDR3 region has 13 residues. In nucleotides, the CDR3 is TGTGCCAGCAGCTTCAGGGGCCTTTATGGCTACACCTTC. The encoded protein is CASSFRGLYGYTF.

The chain recombines TRBV4-2 with TRBJ2-7, with D unresolved. Trimming removed 3 bases at V and 2 bases at J, with 14 bases between. This CDR3 spans 15 amino acids. CDR1 is LGHNA and CDR2 is YNFKEQ in the germline V gene. As DNA, the CDR3 is TGTGCCAGCAGCCACCTTTCCCATAGGCCCTACGAGCAGTACTTC. It codes for CASSHLSHRPYEQYF.

The chain carries TRBV6-6 and TRBJ1-5; D might be TRBD1 (5 bases). Germline CDR1 and CDR2: MNHNY and SVGAGI (reference sequence). This CDR3 is 15 amino acids long. V dropped 0 bases and J dropped 10 bases, with 16 bases sitting between them. The CDR3 DNA follows: TGTGCCAGCAGTTACTCGACCGGGACGGAGTTACCCCAGCATTTT. This translates into CASSYSTGTELPQHF.